Below, 25 T cell receptor beta chains from the same sample are listed, as sequenced in a study of blood T cell repertoires in COVID-19. TCRdb's copy holds only in-frame clones and misses some; the assay was immunoSEQ multiplex PCR. The table lists 250,000 or so clones, about 88% of them singletons. The specimen was peripheral blood. Source of these receptors: a woman in her thirties or forties who had recovered from COVID-19.

The chain's CDR3 is CATSSVAGGLDEQFF. The CDR3 DNA sequence: TGTGCCACTTCATCGGTAGCGGGAGGGCTGGATGAGCAGTTCTTC. This chain connects TRBV19 to TRBJ2-1; TRBD2 agrees at 11 bases. CDR3 size: 15 residues. Germline V CDR1 and CDR2: LNHDA, SQIVND (reference sequence). J lost 8 bases, V lost 10 bases, and 13 bases had no gene match.

CDR3: CASSLNSGGMSNQPQHF. The CDR3 DNA is TGTGCCAGCAGCTTGAACAGTGGGGGGATGAGCAATCAGCCCCAGCATTTT. The chain uses TRBV7-9 and TRBJ1-5, with D possibly being TRBD1 (5 bases). V was cut by 3 bases and J by 1 base, with 16 bases left in between. This CDR3 spans 17 amino acids. Germline V lookup: CDR1 SEHNR, CDR2 FQNEAQ (reference sequence).

This chain joins TRBV18 and TRBJ2-1, with D maybe TRBD2 (6 bases). The ends were cut back, 1 base at V and 7 bases at J, with 14 bases in the middle. The germline gives CDR1 KGHSH, CDR2 LQKENI. The length of the CDR3 is 15 residues. CDR3 loop: CASSPQVEGGNEQFF. CDR3 in DNA: TGTGCCAGCTCACCACAAGTGGAGGGCGGGAATGAGCAGTTCTTC.

The rearrangement uses TRBV29-1 and TRBJ1-2; perhaps TRBD1 as D (6 bases). Trimming removed 5 bases at V and 2 bases at J, with 9 bases between. The germline gives CDR1 SQVTM, CDR2 ANQGSEA. The CDR3 sequence is 12 residues long. CDR3 residues: CSVLQGNYGYTF. The DNA of the CDR3 is TGCAGCGTTCTACAGGGAAACTATGGCTACACCTTC.

The genes are TRBV3-1 (or the pseudogene TRBV3-2) and TRBJ1-5, with D unresolved. The V gene's germline CDR1 is LGHDT and CDR2 YNNKEL (reference sequence). This CDR3 spans 13 amino acids. Trimming stripped 4 bases from V and 7 bases from J, with 11 bases between. The CDR3 DNA follows: TGTGCCAGCAGCCCCCTCTGGGAGCAGCCCCAGCATTTT. It translates to CASSPLWEQPQHF.

This clone was counted only a few times. V is TRBV7-3 and J is TRBJ2-2; possible D gene TRBD1, 5 bases. Germline V CDR1 and CDR2: SGHTA, FQGTGA. The V end was cut by 1 base, the J end by 7 bases, with 10 bases between. The CDR3 contains 14 residues. The CDR3 bases are TGTGCCAGCAGCTTAAATCAGGGTGACGGGGAGCTGTTTTTT. Residues: CASSLNQGDGELFF.

This chain links TRBV18 with TRBJ1-2, with D hard to call. The CDR3 covers 16 residues. CDR1 is KGHSH and CDR2 is LQKENI in the germline V gene. Trimming took 3 bases from V and 8 from J, leaving 22 bases between them. The CDR3 nucleotides are TGTGCCAGCTCACCTAGGCGCTCAGACCACTATCGGGGCTACACCTTC. Encoded protein: CASSPRRSDHYRGYTF.

The chain employs TRBV10-3 and TRBJ2-7; 8 bases match TRBD1. The CDR3 has 13 amino acids. Trimming cost V 10 bases and J 6 bases; bases outside gene matches: 11. CDR1 is ENHRY, CDR2 SYGVKD, per germline. In DNA form, the CDR3 reads TGTGCCAGCAGGGGACAGGTCCCGGGCGAGCAGTACTTC. Translation gives CASRGQVPGEQYF.

This clone was observed once. The genes are TRBV5-4 and TRBJ1-2; D ambiguous. The V end lost 4 bases, the J end lost 1 base, and 14 bases lay between the germline ends. The CDR3 loop spans 15 amino acids. The germline gives CDR1 SGHNT, CDR2 YYREEE (reference sequence). The CDR3 nucleotides read TGTGCCAGCAGCGCCGGGAAGACCAATAACTATGGCTACACCTTC. Protein sequence: CASSAGKTNNYGYTF.

The chain links TRBV3-1 (or the pseudogene TRBV3-2) to TRBJ1-2, with TRBD1 identical over 9 bases. J was trimmed by 5 bases and V by 0 bases; bases with no gene match: 4. Germline CDR1 LGHDT, CDR2 YNNKEL (reference sequence). The CDR3 extends over 15 amino acids. CDR3 loop: CASSQDPGTGYGYTF. The CDR3 DNA follows: TGTGCCAGCAGCCAAGATCCGGGGACAGGGTATGGCTACACCTTC.

The chain couples TRBV28 to TRBJ2-7; 9 bases are shared with TRBD1. V was pared by 5 bases and J by 2 bases, with 7 bases of the junction left unmatched. The CDR3 runs 15 residues. The germline gives CDR1 MDHEN, CDR2 SYDVKM. The CDR3 sequence is CASSTGQGITYEQYF. In DNA form, the CDR3 reads TGTGCCAGCAGTACCGGACAGGGGATCACCTACGAGCAGTACTTC.

This sequence joins TRBV2 and TRBJ2-1, with 11 bases aligning to TRBD2. This CDR3 has 15 residues. Germline V gene sequence: CDR1 SNHLY, CDR2 FYNNEI. J lost 5 bases, V lost 6 bases, and 6 bases had no gene match. CDR3 residues: CASRRTTSGNNEQFF. In nucleotides, the CDR3 is TGTGCCAGCAGGAGGACGACTAGCGGGAACAATGAGCAGTTCTTC.

On this clone itself: At the DNA level, this CDR3 is encoded by other sequences in the same sample as well. The chain carries TRBV7-2 and TRBJ2-3; 7 nucleotides match TRBD1. V shed 5 bases, J shed 1 base, and the junction held 3 bases outside the gene matches. The CDR3 is 14 residues long. In germline, CDR1 is SGHTA, CDR2 FQGNSA. Here the CDR3 reads CASSPGQGTDTQYF. CDR3 coding DNA: TGTGCCAGCAGCCCTGGACAGGGCACAGATACGCAGTATTTT. The full variable domain, rest sourced from reference TRBV7-2 and TRBJ2-3, is GAGVSQSPSNKVTEKGKDVELRCDPISGHTALYWYRQSLGQGLEFLIYFQGNSAPDKSGLPSDRFSAERTGGSVSTLTIQRTQQEDSAVYLCASSPGQGTDTQYFGPGTRLTVL.

The chain has TRBV11-1 and TRBJ2-7; no firm D call. Germline V gene data show CDR1 as SGHAT and CDR2 as FQDESV (reference sequence). Trimming took off 1 base at V and 3 bases at J, with 7 bases between the two ends. There are 13 residues in the CDR3. CDR3 coding DNA: TGTGCCAGCAGCTTAGGTGGAGACTACGAGCAGTACTTC. It yields the protein CASSLGGDYEQYF.

This clone was seen only once. The chain employs TRBV6-5 and TRBJ1-5; 10 bases map to TRBD1. The germline V gene has CDR1 MNHEY and CDR2 SVGAGI. The CDR3 consists of 13 residues. The trim removed 4 bases at V and 7 bases at J, leaving 1 base unmatched. For the CDR3, the DNA is TGTGCCAGCAGTTGGACAGGGGGACAGCCCCAGCATTTT. Its protein product is CASSWTGGQPQHF.

V and J are TRBV19 and TRBJ1-2; a possible D gene is TRBD1 (6 bases). Germline V gene lookup returns CDR1 LNHDA and CDR2 SQIVND (reference sequence). The CDR3 has 15 residues. The V end was cut by 6 bases, the J end by 0 bases, with 14 bases between. CDR3 nucleotide sequence: TGTGCCAGTAGCCTCGACAGGCTTGCTAACTATGGCTACACCTTC. Translating gives CASSLDRLANYGYTF. The whole variable domain, remainder taken from reference TRBV19 and TRBJ1-2, is DGGITQSPKYLFRKEGQNVTLSCEQNLNHDAMYWYRQDPGQGLRLIYYSQIVNDFQKGDIAEGYSVSREKKESFPLTVTSAQKNPTAFYLCASSLDRLANYGYTFGSGTRLTVV.

This clone showed up just once. V gene TRBV6-6 combines with J gene TRBJ1-2; 7 bases align to TRBD1. V gave up 11 bases and J gave up 1 base; unmatched junction bases: 10. Germline loops: CDR1 MNHNY, CDR2 SVGAGI (reference sequence). CDR3 size: 14 residues. The CDR3 reads CAVRTGPLNYGYTF. The CDR3 coding sequence is TGTGCCGTCCGGACAGGTCCACTTAACTATGGCTACACCTTC.

The CDR3 reads CASSVGVTGAGDTEAFF. DNA of the CDR3: TGTGCCAGCAGCGTAGGGGTAACGGGAGCGGGGGACACTGAAGCTTTCTTT. J is TRBJ1-1 and V is TRBV9; tentatively, D is TRBD1 (5 bases). Looked up from germline, CDR1 is SGDLS and CDR2 is YYNGEE. The length of the CDR3 is 17 residues. Trimming cost V 0 bases and J 3 bases, with 18 bases left between them.

On this clone itself: This same CDR3 is encoded by further DNA sequences in the sample. The rearrangement joins TRBV9 to TRBJ2-1; 10 bases line up with TRBD2. CDR1 is SGDLS and CDR2 is YYNGEE in the germline V gene. The CDR3 has 15 amino acids. With V trimmed by 0 bases and J by 5 bases, 2 bases remained unmatched. Written as DNA, the CDR3 is TGTGCCAGCAGCGTAGCTAGCGGGAGACACAATGAGCAGTTCTTC. Protein sequence: CASSVASGRHNEQFF.

The V gene is TRBV24-1, the J gene TRBJ1-6; tentatively, D is TRBD1 (5 bases). The CDR3 runs to 14 residues. Germline-derived CDR1 and CDR2 are KGHDR and SFDVKD. Trimming cost V 2 bases and J 7 bases, with 8 bases left between them. CDR3 bases: TGTGCCACCAGTGATTCCGGGGGAAATTCACCCCTCCACTTT. Translation gives CATSDSGGNSPLHF.

This chain links TRBV7-2 with TRBJ1-1; 8 bases match TRBD1. The V and J ends lost 1 base and 1 base, in that order; junction bases with no gene match: 2. Germline CDR1 reads SGHTA; CDR2 reads FQGNSA. The length of the CDR3 is 15 residues. The CDR3 sequence is CASSLDGQGNTEAFF. The CDR3 DNA reads as TGTGCCAGCAGCTTAGACGGACAGGGGAACACTGAAGCTTTCTTT.

This chain connects TRBV5-8 to TRBJ2-3, with D unclear. Germline V gene lookup returns CDR1 SGHTS and CDR2 YDEGEE. V lost 6 bases and J lost 6, with 11 bases in between. The CDR3 consists of 12 residues. CDR3 nucleotide sequence: TGTGCCAGCACCGCGCCACCCGATACGCAGTATTTT. Protein sequence: CASTAPPDTQYF. Together with reference TRBV5-8 and TRBJ2-3, the CDR3 gives the full variable domain: EAGVTQSPTHLIKTRGQQATLRCSPISGHTSVYWYQQALGLGLQFLLWYDEGEERNRGNFPPRFSGRQFPNYSSELNVNALELEDSALYLCASTAPPDTQYFGPGTRLTVL.

The rearrangement links TRBV10-1 to TRBJ2-2; TRBD2 aligns across 7 bases. The V segment lost 9 bases and the J segment 7 bases; nucleotides outside the gene matches: 11. This CDR3 has 14 residues. The germline gives CDR1 WNHNN, CDR2 SYGVQD (reference sequence). The CDR3 loop reads CARLGGRGNGELFF. The DNA of the CDR3 is TGCGCCAGACTGGGGGGGAGGGGCAACGGGGAGCTGTTTTTT.

In DNA, the CDR3 is TGTGCCAGCAGCACGGGACAGAACTATGGCTACACCTTC. This encodes CASSTGQNYGYTF. The V call is TRBV7-8, the J call TRBJ1-2; 7 bases are shared with TRBD1. V gave up 5 bases and J gave up 2 bases; unmatched junction bases: 2. Per germline, CDR1 SGHVS and CDR2 FQNEAQ. This CDR3 has 13 amino acids.

This clone is a singleton in its sample. This rearrangement joins TRBV2 to TRBJ1-2; D perhaps matches TRBD1 (5 bases). The V end lost 5 bases, the J end lost 1 base, and 8 bases lay between the germline ends. The length of the CDR3 is 13 residues. Germline V lookup: CDR1 SNHLY, CDR2 FYNNEI. This chain's CDR3 is CASSRTYNYGYTF. CDR3 bases: TGTGCCAGCAGTCGGACATATAACTATGGCTACACCTTC. The variable domain in full, completed from reference TRBV2 and TRBJ1-2, reads EPEVTQTPSHQVTQMGQEVILRCVPISNHLYFYWYRQILGQKVEFLVSFYNNEISEKSEIFDDQFSVERPDGSNFTLKIRSTKLEDSAMYFCASSRTYNYGYTFGSGTRLTVV.